The T cell receptor beta chain described here comes from a study of T cell responses to AZD1222 COVID-19 vaccine. Study-wide points: Receipt of two AZD1222 doses was followed by a rise in Spike-specific TCR breadth and depth. Donors, mostly white British, included more females; clonal diversity was possibly underestimated.

Worth noting for this clone: The antigen is unknown.

CDR3 length: 13 residues. The V end lost 4 bases, the J end lost 5 bases, and 9 bases lay between the germline ends. Germline loops: CDR1 SGHTA, CDR2 FQGNSA. The data were produced by immunoSEQ multiplex PCR, yet TCRdb's version contains in-frame clones alone and is incomplete. Among 100,000 to 150,000 clones listed, around 90% were seen once. The rearrangement joins TRBV7-2 to TRBJ1-5; D gene uncertain. This clonotype was obtained from an adult in good health. The sequences come from peripheral blood, collected on day 0 of AZD1222 vaccination. The CDR3 nucleotides read TGTGCCAGCAGCTCAAGCTCAGATCAGCCCCAGCATTTT. Protein sequence: CASSSSSDQPQHF.